This T cell receptor (beta chain) was captured in a study of blood T cell repertoires in COVID-19. As for the study in general: T cells, B-cell-depleted T cells, or PBMCs provided the cDNA or gDNA that served as material.

CDR1 is LGHNT and CDR2 is FRNRAP in the germline V gene. The CDR3 is 12 amino acids. V lost 6 bases and J lost 5, with 8 bases in between. The protocol was immunoSEQ multiplex PCR, while the TCRdb copy is restricted to in-frame clones and leaves out a portion. The sample lists 120,000 or so clones, over 75% occurring once. V gene TRBV12-5 combines with J gene TRBJ2-1; D gene ambiguous. The clonotype originates from a man aged 80 or over with active or convalescent COVID-19. The sequenced sample was peripheral blood. The CDR3 DNA reads TGTGCTAGTGGCTCGGTTCACAATGAGCAGTTCTTC. Its protein is CASGSVHNEQFF.